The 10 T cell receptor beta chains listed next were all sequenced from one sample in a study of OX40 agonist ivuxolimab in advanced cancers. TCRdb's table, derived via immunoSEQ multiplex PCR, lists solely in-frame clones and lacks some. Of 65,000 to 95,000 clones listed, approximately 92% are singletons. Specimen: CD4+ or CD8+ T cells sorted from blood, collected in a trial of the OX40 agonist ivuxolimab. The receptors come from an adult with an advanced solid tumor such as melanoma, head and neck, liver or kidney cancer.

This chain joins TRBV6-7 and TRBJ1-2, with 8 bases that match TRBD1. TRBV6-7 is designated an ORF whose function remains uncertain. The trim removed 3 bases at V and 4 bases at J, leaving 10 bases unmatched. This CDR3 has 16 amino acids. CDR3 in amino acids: CASSYGPGGFGYGYTF. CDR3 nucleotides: TGTGCCAGCAGTTATGGGCCAGGGGGCTTCGGCTATGGCTACACCTTC.

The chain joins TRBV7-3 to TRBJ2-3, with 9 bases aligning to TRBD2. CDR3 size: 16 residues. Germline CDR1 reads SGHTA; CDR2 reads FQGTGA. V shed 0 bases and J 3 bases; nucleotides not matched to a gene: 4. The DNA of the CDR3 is TGTGCCAGCAGCTTAACGTCCCTAGCGGGAACAGATACGCAGTATTTT. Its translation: CASSLTSLAGTDTQYF.

CDR3 DNA: TGTGCCAGCAGCACGGGACTAGCGGGAGCACGGGAGCAGTACTTC. Its translation is CASSTGLAGAREQYF. This chain connects TRBV5-4 to TRBJ2-7; 14 nucleotides align to TRBD2. The length of the CDR3 is 15 residues. Trimming removed 4 bases from V and 7 bases from J; junction bases left unmatched: 7. Germline values: CDR1 SGHNT, CDR2 YYREEE (reference sequence).

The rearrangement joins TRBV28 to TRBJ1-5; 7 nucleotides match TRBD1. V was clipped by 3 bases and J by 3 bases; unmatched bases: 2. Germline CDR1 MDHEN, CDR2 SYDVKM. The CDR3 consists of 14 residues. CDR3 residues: CASSFGTVNQPQHF. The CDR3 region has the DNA TGTGCCAGCAGTTTCGGGACAGTCAATCAGCCCCAGCATTTT.

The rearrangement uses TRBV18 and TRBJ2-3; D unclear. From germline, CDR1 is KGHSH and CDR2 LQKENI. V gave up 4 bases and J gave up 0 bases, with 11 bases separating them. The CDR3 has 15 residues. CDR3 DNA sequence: TGTGCCAGCTCACAGCGCGGTTCTAGCACAGATACGCAGTATTTT. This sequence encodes CASSQRGSSTDTQYF.

CDR3 residues: CASSPSTNNEQFF. The CDR3 DNA is TGTGCCAGCAGCCCATCCACGAACAATGAGCAGTTCTTC. The chain couples TRBV11-2 to TRBJ2-1; D is unresolved. The CDR3 sequence is 13 residues long. The germline V gene has CDR1 SGHAT and CDR2 FQNNGV. Trimming left V 5 bases short and J 5 bases short, with 10 bases between.

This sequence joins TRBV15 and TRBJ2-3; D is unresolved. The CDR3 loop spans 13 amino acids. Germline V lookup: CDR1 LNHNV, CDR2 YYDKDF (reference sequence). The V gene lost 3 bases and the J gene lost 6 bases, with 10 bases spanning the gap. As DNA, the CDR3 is TGTGCCACCAGCAGCACACTGAGGGATACGCAGTATTTT. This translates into CATSSTLRDTQYF.

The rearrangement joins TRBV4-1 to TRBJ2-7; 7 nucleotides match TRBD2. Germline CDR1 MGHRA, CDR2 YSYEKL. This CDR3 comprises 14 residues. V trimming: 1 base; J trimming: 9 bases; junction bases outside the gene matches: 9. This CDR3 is CASSQVGVREGQYF. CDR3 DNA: TGCGCCAGCAGCCAAGTCGGGGTTAGGGAGGGGCAGTACTTC.

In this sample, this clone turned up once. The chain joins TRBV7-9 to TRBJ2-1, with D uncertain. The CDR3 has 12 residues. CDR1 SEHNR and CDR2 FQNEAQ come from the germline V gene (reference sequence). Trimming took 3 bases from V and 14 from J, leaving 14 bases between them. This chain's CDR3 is CASSFHPVREFF. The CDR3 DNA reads TGTGCCAGCAGCTTTCACCCTGTTCGAGAGTTCTTC.

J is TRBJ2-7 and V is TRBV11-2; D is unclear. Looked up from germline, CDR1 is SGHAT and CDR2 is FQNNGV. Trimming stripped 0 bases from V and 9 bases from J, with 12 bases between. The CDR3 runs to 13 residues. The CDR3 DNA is TGTGCCAGCAGCTTAGAGGGCCTTGACGCGCAGTACTTC. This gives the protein CASSLEGLDAQYF.